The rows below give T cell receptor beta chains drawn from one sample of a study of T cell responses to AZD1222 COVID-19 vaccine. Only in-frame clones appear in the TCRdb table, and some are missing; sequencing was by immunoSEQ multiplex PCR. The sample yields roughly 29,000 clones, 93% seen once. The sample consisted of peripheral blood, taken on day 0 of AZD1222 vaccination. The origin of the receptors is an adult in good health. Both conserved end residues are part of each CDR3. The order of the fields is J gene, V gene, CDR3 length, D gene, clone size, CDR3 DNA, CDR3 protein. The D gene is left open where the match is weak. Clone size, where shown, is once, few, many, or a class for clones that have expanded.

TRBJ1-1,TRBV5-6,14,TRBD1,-,TGTGCCAGCAGCACAGGACAGGTTAACACTGAAGCTTTCTTT,CASSTGQVNTEAFF
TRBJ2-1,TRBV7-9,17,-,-,TGTGCCAGCAGCTTACTCGGACGGGCGGGCGCCTACAATGAGCAGTTCTTC,CASSLLGRAGAYNEQFF
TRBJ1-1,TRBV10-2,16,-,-,TGCGCCAGCAGTGAGCCCCTGCGGACGGTGAACACTGAAGCTTTCTTT,CASSEPLRTVNTEAFF
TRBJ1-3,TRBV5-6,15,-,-,TGTGCCAGCAGCTCAACTGGGGGATCTGGAAACACCATATATTTT,CASSSTGGSGNTIYF
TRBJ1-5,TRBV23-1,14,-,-,TGCGCCAGCAAACAGAAGGTTAGCAATCAGCCCCAGCATTTT,CASKQKVSNQPQHF
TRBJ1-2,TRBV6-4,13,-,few,TGTGCCAGCAGTTCGGACACCCTCTATGGCTACACCTTC,CASSSDTLYGYTF
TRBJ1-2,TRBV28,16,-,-,TGTGCCAGCAGTCCGTTCCGGGCCACAGGCCACTATGGCTACACCTTC,CASSPFRATGHYGYTF
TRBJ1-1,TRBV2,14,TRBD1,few,TGTGCCAGCAGTAACCCGGGACAGGGCCCTGAAGCTTTCTTT,CASSNPGQGPEAFF
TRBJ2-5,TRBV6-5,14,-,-,TGTGCCAGCAGTTACTCGGAGGGCGTGGAGACCCAGTACTTC,CASSYSEGVETQYF
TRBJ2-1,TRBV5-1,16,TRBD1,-,TGCGCCAGCAGCCCCCCGGGACAGGGGTCCTACAATGAGCAGTTCTTC,CASSPPGQGSYNEQFF
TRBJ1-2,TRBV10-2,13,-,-,TGCGCCAGCAGAACAGGGACGAACTATGGCTACACCTTC,CASRTGTNYGYTF
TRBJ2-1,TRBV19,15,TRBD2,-,TGTGCCAGTACCCCGACTAGCGAACCCTACAATGAGCAGTTCTTC,CASTPTSEPYNEQFF
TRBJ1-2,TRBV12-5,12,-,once,TGTGCTAGTGGGCGGGACACCTATGGCTACACCTTC,CASGRDTYGYTF
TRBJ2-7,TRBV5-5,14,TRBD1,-,TGTGCCAGCAGCGGGGACAGGTCGTCCTACGAGCAGTACTTC,CASSGDRSSYEQYF
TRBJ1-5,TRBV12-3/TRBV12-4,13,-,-,TGTGCCAGCAGTTCCCATACCGATCAGCCCCAGCATTTT,CASSSHTDQPQHF
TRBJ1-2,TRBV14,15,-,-,TGTGCCAGCAGCCAAGGGAGGGCTTCTAACTATGGCTACACCTTC,CASSQGRASNYGYTF
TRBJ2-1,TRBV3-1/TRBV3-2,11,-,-,TGTGCCAGCAGAGATGCCCTACCTCTAGTCTTC,CASRDALPLVF
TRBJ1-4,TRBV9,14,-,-,TGTGCCAGCAGCGTTTCGGGGCAGACCGAAAAACTGTTTTTT,CASSVSGQTEKLFF
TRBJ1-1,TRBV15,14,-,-,TGTGCCACCAGGTGGGCAGGGACGAACACTGAAGCTTTCTTT,CATRWAGTNTEAFF
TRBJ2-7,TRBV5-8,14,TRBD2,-,TGTGCCAGCAGCCGGGGGGGGACGATCTACGAGCAGTACTTC,CASSRGGTIYEQYF
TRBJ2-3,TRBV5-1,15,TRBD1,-,TGCGCCAGCAGCTTTTCAGGGGGAATCACAGATACGCAGTATTTT,CASSFSGGITDTQYF
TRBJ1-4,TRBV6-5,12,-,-,TGTGCCAGCAGGTCGGGGGGAGAAAAACTGTTTTTT,CASRSGGEKLFF
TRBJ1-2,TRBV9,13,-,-,TGTGCCAGCGGGGGGAACCTTGATTATGGCTACACCTTC,CASGGNLDYGYTF
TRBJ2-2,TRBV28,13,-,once,TGTGCCAGCAGTTTAGTGGTTAAAGGGGAGCTGTTTTTT,CASSLVVKGELFF
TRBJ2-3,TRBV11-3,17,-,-,TGTGCCAGCAGCTTTAGCAGGGGTGCAGGTTTCACAGATACGCAGTATTTT,CASSFSRGAGFTDTQYF
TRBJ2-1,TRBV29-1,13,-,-,TGCAGCGTTGACAGGGGCGTGAGGAATGAGCAGTTCTTC,CSVDRGVRNEQFF
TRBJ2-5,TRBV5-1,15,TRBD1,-,TGCGCCAGCAGCCTGACGGGACAGAACCAAGAGACCCAGTACTTC,CASSLTGQNQETQYF
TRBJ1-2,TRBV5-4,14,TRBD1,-,TGTGCCAGCAGCGTGACAGGGGGTCAGTATGGCTACACCTTC,CASSVTGGQYGYTF
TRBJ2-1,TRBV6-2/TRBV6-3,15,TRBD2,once,TGTGCCAGCAGCCAGACTAGCGGGGGCTACAATGAGCAGTTCTTC,CASSQTSGGYNEQFF